Below are 23 T cell receptor beta chains sequenced from a single sample in a study of blood T cell repertoires in COVID-19. Some clones are missing from TCRdb's copy, which holds only in-frame ones; the method was immunoSEQ multiplex PCR. The table shows roughly 380,000 clones, with 75% to 90% occurring only once. Specimen: peripheral blood. All receptors come from a woman aged 40-49 years with COVID-19, enrolled during active disease.

The chain couples TRBV18 to TRBJ2-2; the match to TRBD1 covers 8 bases. The CDR3 totals 15 residues. V shed 4 bases and J 6 bases; nucleotides not matched to a gene: 7. Germline assignment: CDR1 KGHSH and CDR2 LQKENI. CDR3 sequence (DNA): TGTGCCAGCTCACTCGACAGGGGTAATCCCGGGGAGCTGTTTTTT. This codes for CASSLDRGNPGELFF.

This sequence joins TRBV5-4 and TRBJ2-1, with 9 nucleotides matching TRBD1. Per the germline V gene, CDR1 is SGHNT and CDR2 is YYREEE (reference sequence). This CDR3 region has 15 residues. Trimming took 1 base from V and 6 from J; bases not matched to a gene: 5. The CDR3 bases are TGTGCCAGCAGCTTGCCCGGGACAGGGATCAATGAGCAGTTCTTC. It yields the protein CASSLPGTGINEQFF.

The rearrangement links TRBV28 to TRBJ1-2; tentatively, D is TRBD1 (5 bases). Trimming took 3 bases from V and 4 from J, leaving 15 bases between them. This CDR3 spans 15 amino acids. Germline V gene lookup returns CDR1 MDHEN and CDR2 SYDVKM. The CDR3 here is CASSLWGPSGYGYTF. DNA of the CDR3: TGTGCCAGCAGTTTGTGGGGCCCGAGTGGCTATGGCTACACCTTC.

The chain couples TRBV18 to TRBJ1-3, with D perhaps matching TRBD1 (6 bases). CDR1 and CDR2 (germline): KGHSH, LQKENI. The CDR3 has 16 residues. V lost 5 bases, J lost 0 bases, and 14 bases lay in between. DNA of the CDR3: TGTGCCAGCTCAGAAGGACAGCTTGACTCTGGAAACACCATATATTTT. Residues: CASSEGQLDSGNTIYF.

In its sample, this clone was seen a few times. The genes are TRBV13 and TRBJ1-1; TRBD1 agrees at 8 bases. V lost 0 bases, J lost 4 bases, and 4 bases stayed unmatched. CDR1 and CDR2 from the germline V gene are PRHDT and FYEKMQ (reference sequence). The CDR3 totals 15 residues. This chain's CDR3 is CASSLGDRVGTEAFF. CDR3 nucleotides: TGTGCCAGCAGCTTAGGGGACAGGGTGGGCACTGAAGCTTTCTTT. Using reference TRBV13 and TRBJ1-1 for the parts outside the CDR3, the full variable domain is AAGVIQSPRHLIKEKRETATLKCYPIPRHDTVYWYQQGPGQDPQFLISFYEKMQSDKGSIPDRFSAQQFSDYHSELNMSSLELGDSALYFCASSLGDRVGTEAFFGQGTRLTVV.

The V gene is TRBV27, the J gene TRBJ1-5, with TRBD1 identical over 9 bases. The trim removed 4 bases at V and 4 bases at J, leaving 8 bases unmatched. The CDR3 length is 16 residues. The germline gives CDR1 MNHEY, CDR2 SMNVEV (reference sequence). The CDR3 DNA follows: TGTGCCAGCAGTTCTTATGTGGGACAGGGAAATCAGCCCCAGCATTTT. Protein: CASSSYVGQGNQPQHF.

The chain is built from TRBV28 and TRBJ1-6, with 7 bases that match TRBD1. There are 16 residues in the CDR3. J was trimmed by 10 bases and V by 2 bases; bases with no gene match: 11. Germline values: CDR1 MDHEN, CDR2 SYDVKM. This CDR3 reads CASSLPITGVGSPLHF. The CDR3 nucleotides are TGTGCCAGCAGTTTACCAATAACAGGGGTTGGCTCACCCCTCCACTTT.

This clone is a singleton in its sample. The CDR3 bases are TGTGCCACTTCCAGGGGGACACCTAACTATGGCTACACCTTC. Amino acid sequence: CATSRGTPNYGYTF. V and J are TRBV9 and TRBJ1-2; 7 bases agree with TRBD1. CDR3 size: 14 residues. The V segment lost 9 bases and the J segment 0 bases; nucleotides outside the gene matches: 8. Germline values: CDR1 SGDLS, CDR2 YYNGEE.

CDR3 bases: TGTGCCAGCAGCTTGGCCGGTAATGGCTACACCTTC. This sequence encodes CASSLAGNGYTF. This chain joins TRBV5-6 and TRBJ1-2; no firm D call. From germline, CDR1 is SGHDT and CDR2 YYEEEE. This CDR3 has 12 amino acids. V was pared by 0 bases and J by 6 bases, with 6 bases between. The full variable domain, with the rest looked up from reference TRBV5-6 and TRBJ1-2, is DAGVTQSPTHLIKTRGQQVTLRCSPKSGHDTVSWYQQALGQGPQFIFQYYEEEERQRGNFPDRFSGHQFPNYSSELNVNALLLGDSALYLCASSLAGNGYTFGSGTRLTVV.

This clone appeared a single time. The CDR3 loop reads CASSRANPQGGFGYTF. In DNA form, the CDR3 reads TGCGCCAGCAGCCGAGCCAATCCGCAGGGGGGCTTTGGCTACACCTTC. This sequence joins TRBV4-3 and TRBJ1-2; 7 bases fit TRBD1. Unmatched junction bases numbered 15, after V lost 4 bases and J lost 7 bases. The CDR3 spans 16 residues. Per the germline V gene, CDR1 is LGHNA and CDR2 is YSLEER.

The chain has TRBV5-1 and TRBJ1-4; D possibly corresponds to TRBD1 (5 bases). Germline V gene sequence: CDR1 SGHRS, CDR2 YFSETQ. The CDR3 runs to 14 residues. The V gene lost 4 bases and the J gene lost 3 bases, with 10 bases spanning the gap. In DNA, the CDR3 is TGCGCCAGCAGCCGCGACAGATCTAATGAAAAACTGTTTTTT. This codes for CASSRDRSNEKLFF.

The genes are TRBV28 and TRBJ1-2, with D hard to call. Per the germline V gene, CDR1 is MDHEN and CDR2 is SYDVKM. V was cut by 8 bases and J by 5 bases, with 12 bases left in between. This CDR3 is built from 12 residues. DNA for the CDR3: TGTGCCAGCGTCACGTCGGGGTATGGCTACACCTTC. Its translation is CASVTSGYGYTF.

This sequence joins TRBV6-5 and TRBJ2-5; TRBD2 is a possible D gene (5 bases). The CDR3 consists of 11 residues. The germline V and J ends were trimmed by 7 bases and 5 bases, with 8 bases remaining between them. Germline V lookup: CDR1 MNHEY, CDR2 SVGAGI. CDR3 region: CASKRRETQYF. Here the CDR3 DNA reads TGTGCCAGCAAAAGGAGGGAGACCCAGTACTTC.

V gene TRBV6-6 combines with J gene TRBJ2-7; a possible D gene is TRBD1 (6 bases). The CDR3 contains 14 residues. The germline V gene has CDR1 MNHNY and CDR2 SVGAGI (reference sequence). Trimming stripped 2 bases from V and 5 bases from J, with 13 bases between. DNA of the CDR3: TGTGCCAGCAGTTACAACCCCGGACAGAACGAGCAGTACTTC. It is translated as CASSYNPGQNEQYF.

Here the CDR3 reads CASSRGRGEEQYF. CDR3 DNA: TGTGCCAGCAGCCGAGGGAGGGGGGAGGAGCAGTACTTC. The chain combines TRBV7-3 with TRBJ2-7, with D possibly being TRBD2 (7 bases). Germline V gene lookup returns CDR1 SGHTA and CDR2 FQGTGA. V gave up 5 bases and J gave up 7 bases, with 15 bases separating them. CDR3 length equals 13 residues.

V and J are TRBV6-2 or TRBV6-3 and TRBJ1-3; no reliable D call. The CDR3 consists of 15 residues. Germline V gives CDR1 MNHEY, CDR2 SVGEGT. Trimming cost V 3 bases and J 3 bases, with 12 bases left between them. CDR3 loop: CASSYGGWSGNTIYF. CDR3 nucleotide sequence: TGTGCCAGCAGTTATGGAGGGTGGAGTGGAAACACCATATATTTT.

The V and J genes are TRBV6-5 and TRBJ2-3; 11 bases agree with TRBD2. Per germline, CDR1 MNHEY and CDR2 SVGAGI. CDR3 length equals 15 residues. The V and J ends lost 6 bases and 6 bases, in that order; junction bases with no gene match: 8. The CDR3 DNA follows: TGTGCCAGCAGGATGGGACTAGCGGCGGTGGATACGCAGTATTTT. This encodes CASRMGLAAVDTQYF.

This clone was seen once. The chain joins TRBV5-1 to TRBJ2-1, with 7 positions matching TRBD2. V was pared by 7 bases and J by 8 bases, with 9 bases of the junction left unmatched. Germline V CDR1 and CDR2: SGHRS, YFSETQ. This CDR3 region has 13 residues. CDR3 in amino acids: CASQLGLGDEQFF. In DNA, the CDR3 is TGCGCCAGCCAGCTTGGACTAGGGGATGAGCAGTTCTTC. Combining the CDR3 with reference TRBV5-1 and TRBJ2-1 gives the whole variable domain KAGVTQTPRYLIKTRGQQVTLSCSPISGHRSVSWYQQTPGQGLQFLFEYFSETQRNKGNFPGRFSGRQFSNSRSEMNVSTLELGDSALYLCASQLGLGDEQFFGPGTRLTVL.

A single count supports this clone. The chain employs TRBV6-5 and TRBJ2-7; no clear D gene. Deletions cut 4 bases from V and 2 bases from J, with 6 bases between. The CDR3 contains 12 residues. CDR1 and CDR2 (germline): MNHEY, SVGAGI. The CDR3 DNA is TGTGCCAGCAGTTCCACAGCCTACGAGCAGTACTTC. This codes for CASSSTAYEQYF.

This chain uses TRBV9 with TRBJ1-4, with TRBD1 as a possible D gene (5 bases). The CDR3 sequence is 14 residues long. Between the trimmed V and J ends, which lost 4 bases and 8 bases, there was a span of 15 bases. Germline V CDR1 and CDR2: SGDLS, YYNGEE. In DNA form, the CDR3 reads TGTGCCAGCAGCCCCCTCGGGGGAAGCGAAAAACTGTTTTTT. Protein: CASSPLGGSEKLFF.

This clone was found once. The chain is built from TRBV7-2 and TRBJ2-5; TRBD2 aligns across 14 bases. Germline-derived CDR1 and CDR2 are SGHTA and FQGNSA. The CDR3 extends over 16 amino acids. Losses at the gene ends were 3 bases for V and 5 bases for J; bases not matched to a gene: 5. The CDR3 here is CASSLTSGGAFETQYF. The CDR3 bases are TGTGCCAGCAGCTTGACTAGCGGGGGGGCCTTTGAGACCCAGTACTTC.

The chain carries TRBV3-1 (or the pseudogene TRBV3-2) and TRBJ1-1; no clear D gene. The CDR3 spans 12 residues. Deletions cut 4 bases from V and 5 bases from J, with 8 bases between. Germline CDR1 is LGHDT and CDR2 is YNNKEL (reference sequence). The CDR3 region has the DNA TGTGCCAGCAGCCCCGGTTTTACTGAAGCTTTCTTT. Its protein is CASSPGFTEAFF.

DNA of the CDR3: TGTGCCAGCAGCGCGACCTTGGACAGCCCCTATGGCTACACCTTC. Protein sequence: CASSATLDSPYGYTF. The chain couples TRBV9 to TRBJ1-2, with D tentatively TRBD1 (6 bases). V dropped 3 bases and J dropped 4 bases, with 16 bases sitting between them. Germline V CDR1 and CDR2: SGDLS, YYNGEE. This CDR3 is built from 15 residues.